The T cell receptor (beta chain) described here comes from a study of cytomegalovirus exposure and HLA in healthy donors. Looking at the study overall: Falling in the Caucasian-associated ancestry cluster were about four fifths of a few hundred genotyped donors.

The PCR used 60 Vbeta and 13 Jbeta primers. TCRdb keeps only in-frame clones here, not all; method: immunoSEQ multiplex PCR. The top ten clones hold more than 7% of a sample with 150,000 to 200,000 clones, around 80% of them seen once. Study outcomes and limitations: Later analysis showed TCR association rates varying by HLA locus, highest for DRB1 and lowest for HLA-C.

Turning to this clone: Its antigen remains unknown.

The V gene's germline CDR1 is LNHDA and CDR2 SQIVND (reference sequence). Trimming removed 9 bases from V and 1 base from J; junction bases left unmatched: 5. The CDR3 has 13 amino acids. Input material: PBMCs. This chain uses TRBV19 with TRBJ2-7; TRBD1 matches 8 bases. The clonotype comes from a male donor in good health and CMV-seropositive. CDR3 loop: CASRHRGSYEQYF. CDR3 in DNA: TGTGCCAGCCGTCACAGGGGGTCCTACGAGCAGTACTTC.